The rows below give T cell receptor beta chains drawn from one sample of a study of identical twins. TCRdb used MiXCR to reprocess the 5' RACE reads, holding one entry per CDR3 protein. The data show 650,000 to 750,000 distinct CDR3 sequences, with approximately 22% seen just once and approximately 4.3% held by the top ten. The same sample was also used in a study of T cells expressing NK-cell markers.

Input material: PBMCs. The source is a woman aged 18-29 years in good health. Both conserved end residues are part of each CDR3. D genes are given only for firm matches. For some rows the clone size is stated as once, few or many, or as a class when expanded; others skip it.

TRBJ2-1 | TRBV29-1 | NA | NA | CSVEARLSGNEQFF | TGCAGCGTTGAAGCTCGGCTCTCCGGCAATGAGCAGTTCTTC
TRBJ2-5 | TRBV12-3/TRBV12-4 | few | NA | CASSWARGKTQYF | TGTGCCAGCAGTTGGGCCAGGGGAAAGACCCAGTACTTC
TRBJ2-7 | TRBV10-3 | NA | TRBD2 | CATGLAYEQYF | TGTGCCACCGGACTAGCATACGAGCAGTACTTC
TRBJ2-2 | TRBV20-1 | NA | TRBD2 | CSATGKWSGRWPTGELFF | TGCAGTGCTACCGGTAAATGGAGCGGGAGATGGCCAACCGGGGAGCTGTTTTTT
TRBJ2-1 | TRBV7-2 | NA | NA | CASSLSRIPNNEQFF | TGTGCCAGCAGCCTTAGTCGAATCCCGAACAATGAGCAGTTCTTC
TRBJ2-5 | TRBV27 | NA | TRBD2 | CASSFSSGRRETQYF | TGTGCCAGCAGTTTTTCTAGCGGGAGACGCGAGACCCAGTACTTC
TRBJ2-4 | TRBV7-2 | NA | TRBD2 | CASSYSGGTIQYF | TGTGCCAGCAGCTATAGCGGGGGGACAATTCAGTACTTC
TRBJ2-7 | TRBV4-3 | NA | NA | CASSQDLSVGGAQYF | TGCGCCAGCAGCCAAGATCTCTCGGTGGGGGGGGCGCAGTACTTC
TRBJ2-1 | TRBV12-3/TRBV12-4 | few | TRBD1 | CASSPDRVIDEQFF | TGTGCCAGCAGCCCGGACAGGGTAATCGATGAGCAGTTCTTC
TRBJ2-7 | TRBV6-5 | NA | NA | CASSYSFIGEQYF | TGTGCCAGCAGTTACTCGTTCATCGGCGAGCAGTACTTC
TRBJ2-6 | TRBV12-3/TRBV12-4 | NA | TRBD1 | CASSLRQGLSSGANVLTF | TGTGCCAGCAGTTTGAGACAGGGCCTATCCTCTGGGGCCAACGTCCTGACTTTC
TRBJ2-1 | TRBV6-2/TRBV6-3 | NA | TRBD1 | CASSLDRAGEQFF | TGTGCCAGCAGCCTCGACAGGGCCGGTGAGCAGTTCTTC
TRBJ2-7 | TRBV12-3/TRBV12-4 | few | NA | CASKWTFSSYEQYF | TGTGCCAGCAAATGGACATTCAGCTCCTACGAGCAGTACTTC
TRBJ2-7 | TRBV4-3 | few | NA | CASSQDVGGAYEQYF | TGCGCCAGCAGCCAAGACGTGGGAGGAGCTTACGAGCAGTACTTC
TRBJ2-7 | TRBV7-2 | NA | NA | CASSYTGLWEQYF | TGTGCCAGCAGCTATACGGGTCTCTGGGAGCAGTACTTC
TRBJ2-7 | TRBV7-2 | NA | TRBD2 | CASSFPGLAGGYEQYF | TGTGCCAGCAGCTTCCCCGGACTAGCGGGTGGCTACGAGCAGTACTTC
TRBJ2-5 | TRBV20-1 | many | NA | CSALRPQNWQTQYF | TGCAGTGCTCTCCGGCCCCAAAATTGGCAGACCCAGTACTTC
TRBJ2-1 | TRBV7-9 | few | NA | CASSFGVNFVYF | TGTGCCAGCAGCTTTGGGGTTAACTTCGTCTACTTC
TRBJ1-1 | TRBV29-1 | few | TRBD1 | CSVEDDRGKAFF | TGCAGCGTTGAAGATGACAGGGGGAAAGCTTTCTTT
TRBJ2-7 | TRBV7-9 | few | NA | CASRFRGSYEQYF | TGTGCCAGCAGATTCAGGGGCTCCTACGAGCAGTACTTC
TRBJ1-1 | TRBV6-2/TRBV6-3 | few | TRBD1 | CASTFTGDTEAFF | TGTGCCAGCACCTTTACAGGGGACACTGAAGCTTTCTTT
TRBJ1-5 | TRBV12-3/TRBV12-4 | once | TRBD1 | CASSPTGREEQPQHF | TGTGCCAGCAGTCCGACAGGGCGAGAGGAACAGCCCCAGCATTTT
TRBJ1-2 | TRBV6-5 | NA | TRBD1 | CASSSPNRGGYTF | TGTGCCAGCAGTTCCCCGAACAGGGGCGGCTACACCTTC
TRBJ2-1 | TRBV27 | few | TRBD1 | CASSLAGGYTVRNEQFF | TGTGCCAGCAGTTTGGCAGGGGGCTACACGGTGAGGAATGAGCAGTTCTTC
TRBJ1-1 | TRBV12-3/TRBV12-4 | NA | TRBD1 | CASSLWDRGLAFF | TGTGCCAGCAGTTTGTGGGACAGGGGACTAGCTTTCTTT
TRBJ2-2 | TRBV4-3 | few | NA | CASSKRWGTGELFF | TGCGCCAGCAGCAAGCGCTGGGGAACCGGGGAGCTGTTTTTT
TRBJ2-3 | TRBV20-1 | NA | TRBD1 | CSASLLGTGTDTQYF | TGCAGTGCTAGTTTGCTGGGGACAGGCACAGATACGCAGTATTTT
TRBJ2-1 | TRBV5-1 | few | NA | CASSLGGGTSYNEQFF | TGCGCCAGCAGCTTGGGTGGGGGCACCTCCTACAATGAGCAGTTCTTC
TRBJ2-5 | TRBV5-6 | NA | NA | CASSPSPGDHFRGTQYF | TGTGCCAGCAGCCCCTCTCCGGGGGACCACTTTCGCGGGACCCAGTACTTC
TRBJ2-2 | TRBV4-3 | few | TRBD2 | CASSLVLAGGRTGELFF | TGCGCCAGCAGCCTCGTATTAGCGGGAGGGAGGACCGGGGAGCTGTTTTTT
TRBJ2-3 | TRBV15 | NA | NA | CATSREYSRADTQYF | TGTGCCACCAGCAGAGAGTACAGTAGAGCAGATACGCAGTATTTT
TRBJ1-2 | TRBV11-2 | NA | NA | CASRPNLYGYTF | TGTGCCAGCAGACCGAACCTCTATGGCTACACCTTC
TRBJ2-7 | TRBV12-3/TRBV12-4 | NA | NA | CASSPDPLGGTYEQYF | TGTGCCAGCAGTCCCGACCCACTGGGGGGTACCTACGAGCAGTACTTC
TRBJ2-7 | TRBV7-2 | once | NA | CASSLYQGRSYEQYF | TGTGCCAGCAGCTTATACCAGGGGAGGTCCTACGAGCAGTACTTC
TRBJ1-2 | TRBV7-8 | NA | NA | CASSLEPAYGYTF | TGTGCCAGCAGCTTAGAACCGGCCTATGGCTACACCTTC
TRBJ1-1 | TRBV12-3/TRBV12-4 | many | NA | CASSLDWTEAFF | TGTGCCAGCAGTTTAGACTGGACTGAAGCTTTCTTT
TRBJ2-7 | TRBV29-1 | NA | TRBD1 | CSVEVGTGNEQYF | TGCAGCGTTGAGGTAGGGACAGGGAACGAGCAGTACTTC
TRBJ2-5 | TRBV25-1 | NA | TRBD1 | CASSASGTGSWGTQYF | TGTGCCAGCAGTGCTTCCGGGACAGGATCCTGGGGGACCCAGTACTTC
TRBJ2-1 | TRBV20-1 | few | TRBD2 | CSAATSGRAGEQFF | TGCAGTGCCGCCACTAGCGGGAGGGCGGGTGAGCAGTTCTTC
TRBJ1-2 | TRBV20-1 | few | NA | CSARDQEIYGYTF | TGCAGTGCTAGAGATCAGGAGATCTATGGCTACACCTTC
TRBJ2-7 | TRBV3-1 | NA | TRBD1 | CASSRGTGEYEQYF | TGTGCCAGCAGCCGAGGGACAGGGGAATACGAGCAGTACTTC
TRBJ1-1 | TRBV27 | NA | NA | CASSLTGKGYTEAFF | TGTGCCAGCAGTTTAACAGGAAAAGGGTACACTGAAGCTTTCTTT
TRBJ2-7 | TRBV20-1 | few | NA | CSARISSYEQYF | TGCAGTGCTCGTATTAGCTCCTACGAGCAGTACTTC
TRBJ2-1 | TRBV5-1 | few | NA | CASSPVAGNEQFF | TGCGCCAGCAGCCCCGTGGCGGGCAATGAGCAGTTCTTC
TRBJ2-7 | TRBV12-3/TRBV12-4 | few | NA | CASSPIPEGGEQYF | TGTGCCAGCAGTCCGATTCCTGAGGGTGGCGAGCAGTACTTC
TRBJ2-1 | TRBV20-1 | many | TRBD2 | CSAPGLLAGLSDEQFF | TGCAGTGCCCCCGGATTACTAGCGGGGCTCTCGGATGAGCAGTTCTTC
TRBJ1-2 | TRBV11-2 | NA | NA | CASSPSQGSYGYTF | TGTGCCAGCAGCCCCTCACAGGGAAGCTATGGCTACACCTTC
TRBJ2-7 | TRBV20-1 | NA | NA | CSARARSYIGLAPEQYF | TGCAGTGCTAGAGCCAGAAGCTATATAGGTCTAGCGCCCGAGCAGTACTTC
TRBJ2-2 | TRBV5-1 | NA | TRBD1 | CASSLGTGRTTGELFF | TGCGCCAGCAGCCTAGGGACAGGGCGGACAACCGGGGAGCTGTTTTTT